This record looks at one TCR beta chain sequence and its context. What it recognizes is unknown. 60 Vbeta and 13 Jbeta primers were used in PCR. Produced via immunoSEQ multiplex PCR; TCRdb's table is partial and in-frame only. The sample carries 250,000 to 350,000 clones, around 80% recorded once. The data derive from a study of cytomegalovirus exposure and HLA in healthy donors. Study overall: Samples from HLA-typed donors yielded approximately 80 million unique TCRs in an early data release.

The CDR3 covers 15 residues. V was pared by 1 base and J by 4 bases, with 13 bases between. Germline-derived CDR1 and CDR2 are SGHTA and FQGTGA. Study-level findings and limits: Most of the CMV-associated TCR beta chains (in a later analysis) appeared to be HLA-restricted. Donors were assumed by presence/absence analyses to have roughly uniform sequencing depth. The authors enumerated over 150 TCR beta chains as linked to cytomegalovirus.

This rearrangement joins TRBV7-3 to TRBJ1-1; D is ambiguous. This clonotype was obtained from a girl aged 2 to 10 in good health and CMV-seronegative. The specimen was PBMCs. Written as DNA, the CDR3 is TGTGCCAGCAGCTTAATCGGGCGGCGGGCCACTGAAGCTTTCTTT. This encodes CASSLIGRRATEAFF.